Described below is a single T cell receptor (beta chain) sequence and its context. Its cognate antigen is unknown. These data belong to a study of response to subunit inactivated influenza vaccine. The study, taken as a whole, reports: It was suggested by the authors that few new T cells are recruited by each seasonal influenza vaccination.

From germline, CDR1 is MNHNY and CDR2 SVGAGI (reference sequence). This CDR3 has 13 residues. Trimming pared 2 bases from V and 7 bases from J, leaving 11 bases between. MiXCR, applied by TCRdb to the RT-PCR reads, yields one record per CDR3 protein. The data hold 750,000 to 850,000 distinct CDR3 sequences, with roughly 18% observed a single time. This receptor was taken from a man between 45 and 60 years old who received an inactivated influenza vaccine. This sequence joins TRBV6-6 and TRBJ1-1; D is unresolved. This specimen consisted of PBMCs from blood, obtained approximately 5 days after vaccination. DNA of the CDR3: TGTGCCAGCAGTTACCAGGAGCCGATTGAAGCTTTCTTT. This translates into CASSYQEPIEAFF.